This TCR beta chain was recorded in a study of metastatic and nonmetastatic thyroid tumors. Whole-study context: Thyroid patients, malignant and benign, had repertoires compared across blood and tumor or nodule tissue.

No treatment of any kind had been given to any patient before thyroid surgery. Using MiXCR, TCRdb reanalyzed the PCR reads. The table lists 35,000 or so clones, 15% to 20% of them singletons, with around 11% in the top ten. Germline V gives CDR1 DFQATT, CDR2 SNEGSKA (reference sequence). The CDR3 totals 13 residues. Trimming took 2 bases from V and 10 from J, leaving 12 bases between them. In this sample, this clone turned up many times. Sequenced sample: blood. This rearrangement joins TRBV20-1 to TRBJ1-6, with D possibly being TRBD1 (6 bases). The receptor was isolated from a male donor with papillary thyroid cancer or a benign thyroid nodule (not recorded which). Some clones in this sample may be carry-over from other donors' samples. CDR3 residues: CSARTGIESPLHF. The CDR3 DNA follows: TGCAGTGCTAGAACAGGGATTGAATCACCCCTCCACTTT.